One T cell receptor (beta chain) is described in this entry. Its cognate antigen is unknown. The source of the sample is a study of T cell responses to AZD1222 COVID-19 vaccine. Overall study findings and caveats: Donors were largely white British and mainly female; clonal diversity was possibly underestimated. Once two AZD1222 doses were given, Spike-specific TCR breadth and depth went up. Without day 14 samples, only post-peak T cell repertoires were studied.

The CDR3 is 15 amino acids. The V end lost 7 bases, the J end lost 0 bases, and 13 bases lay between the germline ends. Germline CDR1 and CDR2: SGHVS and FNYEAQ. Sequencing was performed with immunoSEQ multiplex PCR; in TCRdb, only in-frame clones are kept and a portion is missing. The data contain some 150,000 clones, approximately 83% of them singletons. The chain joins TRBV7-6 to TRBJ1-5; TRBD1 might be the D (5 bases). Sequences were derived from peripheral blood, sampled on day 0 of AZD1222 vaccination. The receptor comes from an adult in good health. The CDR3 sequence is CASTAGRYSNQPQHF. DNA for the CDR3: TGTGCCAGCACCGCAGGGAGGTATAGCAATCAGCCCCAGCATTTT.